Each of the 31 T cell receptor beta chains below was sequenced from the same sample in a study of spatial heterogeneity in lung cancer. A single record per CDR3 protein comes from TCRdb applying MiXCR to the 5' RACE reads. The profile covers approximately 4,900 distinct CDR3 sequences, with 25% to 40% appearing a single time and 15% taken by the ten largest. Study-level points and caveats: Counts that tracked tumor mutation counts were those of expanded intratumoral alpha and beta TCRs.

For these TCRs, the target antigens are not known. This sample's time point: sample taken at primary tumor resection. The material was lung tumor tissue, obtained at surgery. The source is a male donor with early-stage non-small cell lung cancer.

Judged by abundance, this clonotype is medium-sized (0.01 to 0.1%). V and J are TRBV10-3 and TRBJ2-1; D is unclear. The germline V and J ends were trimmed by 10 bases and 5 bases, with 9 bases remaining between them. The germline gives CDR1 ENHRY, CDR2 SYGVKD. The CDR3 extends over 11 amino acids. The CDR3 loop is CATGRDNEQFF. The CDR3 region has the DNA TGTGCCACCGGAAGGGACAATGAGCAGTTCTTC.

By sample share, this clonotype is medium-sized. The chain uses TRBV9 and TRBJ1-5; TRBD1 agrees at 7 bases. The V and J ends lost 0 bases and 5 bases, in that order; junction bases with no gene match: 5. CDR1 and CDR2 from the germline V gene are SGDLS and YYNGEE. The CDR3 consists of 15 residues. The CDR3 reads CASSVEAGGDQPQHF. In DNA form, the CDR3 reads TGTGCCAGCAGCGTAGAAGCAGGGGGAGATCAGCCCCAGCATTTT. Full variable domain (missing parts from reference TRBV9 and TRBJ1-5): DSGVTQTPKHLITATGQRVTLRCSPRSGDLSVYWYQQSLDQGLQFLIQYYNGEERAKGNILERFSAQQFPDLHSELNLSSLELGDSALYFCASSVEAGGDQPQHFGDGTRLSIL.

This clonotype was seen just once. The chain joins TRBV28 to TRBJ2-3, with 8 bases fitting TRBD2. Germline CDR1 reads MDHEN; CDR2 reads SYDVKM. Trimming took 6 bases from V and 1 from J; bases not matched to a gene: 0. The CDR3 sequence is 13 residues long. The CDR3 sequence: CASRRGGTDTQYF. The CDR3 bases are TGTGCCAGCAGGCGGGGGGGCACAGATACGCAGTATTTT.

The rearrangement joins TRBV5-6 to TRBJ1-1, with D hard to call. The CDR3 extends over 14 amino acids. In germline, CDR1 is SGHDT, CDR2 YYEEEE. V was trimmed by 0 bases and J by 6 bases, leaving 12 bases between them. The chain's CDR3 is CASSLVRADAEAFF. In nucleotides, the CDR3 is TGTGCCAGCAGCTTGGTTCGGGCGGACGCTGAAGCTTTCTTT.

The V gene is TRBV5-1, the J gene TRBJ1-2; 7 nucleotides agree with TRBD1. This CDR3 comprises 16 residues. V shed 5 bases, J shed 0 bases, and the junction held 10 bases outside the gene matches. Per germline, CDR1 SGHRS and CDR2 YFSETQ. The CDR3 sequence is CASRNEQGLTNYGYTF. The CDR3, as DNA: TGCGCCAGCAGGAACGAACAGGGGTTAACTAACTATGGCTACACCTTC.

In DNA, the CDR3 is TGTGCCAGCAGCATCCCCGCGACTAGCAATCAGCCCCAGCATTTT. Amino acid sequence: CASSIPATSNQPQHF. The chain employs TRBV7-2 and TRBJ1-5; no clear D gene. V gave up 5 bases and J gave up 0 bases, with 11 bases separating them. Germline-derived CDR1 and CDR2 are SGHTA and FQGNSA. The CDR3 runs 15 residues.

The CDR3 DNA follows: TGCGCCAGCAGGGAAGGACAGGCCTCCTACGAGCAGTACTTC. Its translation: CASREGQASYEQYF. This chain joins TRBV4-1 and TRBJ2-7; TRBD1 matches at 7 bases. V was clipped by 6 bases and J by 0 bases; unmatched bases: 5. This CDR3 is 14 amino acids long. The germline gives CDR1 MGHRA, CDR2 YSYEKL.

This clonotype was recorded many times. The chain couples TRBV28 to TRBJ2-1; tentatively, D is TRBD2 (6 bases). From germline, CDR1 is MDHEN and CDR2 SYDVKM. The CDR3 loop spans 12 amino acids. V lost 5 bases and J lost 12, with 14 bases in between. CDR3 coding DNA: TGTGCCAGCAGTCCGACTAGACGCGGGCAGTTCTTC. Protein: CASSPTRRGQFF.

This clonotype qualifies as medium-sized. The chain links TRBV5-1 to TRBJ2-1, with D hard to call. The V gene lost 0 bases and the J gene lost 0 bases, with 16 bases spanning the gap. From germline, CDR1 is SGHRS and CDR2 YFSETQ. This CDR3 has 18 residues. The CDR3 bases are TGCGCCAGCAGCTTGGTATTTCGCGCCAGGAGCTCCTACAATGAGCAGTTCTTC. Its protein product is CASSLVFRARSSYNEQFF.

In its sample, this clonotype ranks as medium-sized (0.01 to 0.1%). V usage is TRBV5-1 and J usage is TRBJ2-1; TRBD2 aligns across 8 bases. The CDR3 consists of 17 residues. Unmatched junction bases numbered 16, after V lost 4 bases and J lost 7 bases. Germline CDR1 is SGHRS and CDR2 is YFSETQ. The CDR3: CASSHLSRGGAKNEQFF. CDR3 bases: TGCGCCAGCAGCCACCTCTCTCGGGGGGGGGCCAAGAATGAGCAGTTCTTC.

This clonotype was found many times. This chain connects TRBV1 to TRBJ2-1; the D call in the table, TRBD2, was not verified against the DNA. TRBV1 is flagged as a pseudogene. The CDR3 is made up of 16 amino acids. The CDR3 region is CTSSQGTSGREYEQFF. The CDR3 DNA sequence: TGCACCAGCAGCCAAGGAACTAGCGGGAGGGAGTATGAGCAGTTCTTC.

The chain has TRBV28 and TRBJ2-1; 8 nucleotides agree with TRBD2. There are 16 residues in the CDR3. Germline trimming cut 6 bases from V and 9 bases from J; bases unmatched to any gene: 16. Germline V gene sequence: CDR1 MDHEN, CDR2 SYDVKM. The CDR3 region is CASSSLDGREVGEQFF. CDR3 nucleotides: TGTGCCAGCAGCTCCCTTGATGGGCGGGAGGTCGGTGAGCAGTTCTTC.

The CDR3 region is CASSVNRVSYNEQFF. CDR3 sequence (DNA): TGTGCCAGCAGTGTTAACAGGGTCTCCTACAATGAGCAGTTCTTC. This chain uses TRBV6-1 with TRBJ2-1; D is possibly TRBD1 (6 bases). The CDR3 runs 15 residues. The V and J ends lost 4 bases and 0 bases respectively, with 10 bases between them. Germline loops: CDR1 MNHNS, CDR2 SASEGT.

V usage is TRBV4-3 and J usage is TRBJ1-5; 7 nucleotides line up with TRBD1. V lost 3 bases, J lost 4 bases, and 3 bases stayed unmatched. The CDR3 sequence is 14 residues long. CDR1 and CDR2 from the germline V gene are LGHNA and YSLEER. CDR3 sequence: CASSHDRANQPQHF. DNA for the CDR3: TGCGCCAGCAGCCACGACAGGGCGAATCAGCCCCAGCATTTT.

This chain uses TRBV18 with TRBJ1-6; D is possibly TRBD1 (6 bases). This CDR3 spans 16 amino acids. Trimming took off 5 bases at V and 0 bases at J, with 11 bases between the two ends. Germline V gene sequence: CDR1 KGHSH, CDR2 LQKENI. CDR3 nucleotide sequence: TGTGCCAGCTCAACCGTGGACAGCTCCTATAATTCACCCCTCCACTTT. This encodes CASSTVDSSYNSPLHF.

The chain joins TRBV20-1 to TRBJ1-2; tentatively, D is TRBD1 (6 bases). The CDR3 covers 11 residues. V lost 3 bases and J lost 6, with 8 bases in between. Germline V lookup: CDR1 DFQATT, CDR2 SNEGSKA (reference sequence). Here the CDR3 reads CSASQGHGYTF. In DNA, the CDR3 is TGCAGTGCTAGTCAGGGGCATGGCTACACCTTC.

This chain uses TRBV9 with TRBJ2-1, with D possibly TRBD2 on 6 matching bases. Per germline, CDR1 SGDLS and CDR2 YYNGEE. Trimming took off 0 bases at V and 4 bases at J, with 11 bases between the two ends. The CDR3 loop spans 15 amino acids. As DNA, the CDR3 is TGTGCCAGCAGCGTAGGAGTTGGGGGGTACAATGAGCAGTTCTTC. It is translated as CASSVGVGGYNEQFF.

A single count supports this clonotype. V and J are TRBV19 and TRBJ1-2; the match to TRBD1 covers 9 bases. Germline V gene sequence: CDR1 LNHDA, CDR2 SQIVND (reference sequence). J lost 4 bases, V lost 5 bases, and 17 bases had no gene match. The CDR3 sequence is 18 residues long. The CDR3 sequence is CASSRQAGQGVYSYGYTF. CDR3 nucleotides: TGTGCCAGTAGTCGGCAGGCGGGACAGGGCGTTTACAGCTATGGCTACACCTTC.

By its share, this clonotype is medium-sized. J is TRBJ1-4 and V is TRBV15; 7 nucleotides line up with TRBD1. Losses at the gene ends were 0 bases for V and 5 bases for J; bases not matched to a gene: 3. Germline CDR1 LNHNV, CDR2 YYDKDF (reference sequence). This CDR3 region has 15 residues. In nucleotides, the CDR3 is TGTGCCACCAGCAGAGATGGACAGGAGAATGAAAAACTGTTTTTT. This encodes CATSRDGQENEKLFF. Together with reference TRBV15 and TRBJ1-4, the CDR3 gives the full variable domain: DAMVIQNPRYQVTQFGKPVTLSCSQTLNHNVMYWYQQKSSQAPKLLFHYYDKDFNNEADTPDNFQSRRPNTSFCFLDIRSPGLGDTAMYLCATSRDGQENEKLFFGSGTQLSVL.

By its share, this clonotype is medium-sized. The gene calls are TRBV30 and TRBJ2-1; the D is unclear. The CDR3 length is 13 residues. From germline, CDR1 is GTSNPN and CDR2 SVGIG (reference sequence). V lost 4 bases, J lost 6 bases, and 13 bases lay in between. CDR3 in DNA: TGTGCCTGGAATCGGCGGAGTGGCAATGAGCAGTTCTTC. It specifies CAWNRRSGNEQFF.

The chain joins TRBV7-9 to TRBJ2-1; the D is unclear. The CDR3 contains 13 residues. The V gene lost 5 bases and the J gene lost 4 bases, with 9 bases spanning the gap. Germline V gives CDR1 SEHNR, CDR2 FQNEAQ (reference sequence). CDR3 bases: TGTGCCAGCAGCGTGGGCGCGTACAATGAGCAGTTCTTC. Amino acids: CASSVGAYNEQFF.

This clonotype is deemed medium-sized. The V gene is TRBV29-1, the J gene TRBJ2-3, with TRBD1 matching 11 bases. The CDR3 has 14 residues. Trimming at V came to 4 bases and at J to 4 bases, leaving 4 bases not matched to a gene. Germline values: CDR1 SQVTM, CDR2 ANQGSEA. In DNA form, the CDR3 reads TGCAGCGTTGGGACAGGGGGCGCCGCAGATACGCAGTATTTT. Its protein is CSVGTGGAADTQYF.

This clonotype was picked up a small number of times. The genes are TRBV5-4 and TRBJ1-5, with D unresolved. Germline V gene data show CDR1 as SGHNT and CDR2 as YYREEE (reference sequence). This CDR3 has 13 amino acids. Trimming shortened V by 0 bases and J by 5 bases, and 6 bases separated the two germline ends. The CDR3 sequence is CASSLEVDQPQHF. CDR3 DNA sequence: TGTGCCAGCAGCTTGGAGGTGGATCAGCCCCAGCATTTT.

J is TRBJ2-2 and V is TRBV19; TRBD2 matches at 11 bases. V was pared by 4 bases and J by 6 bases, with 7 bases of the junction left unmatched. The CDR3 has 16 residues. The germline V gene encodes CDR1 LNHDA and CDR2 SQIVND (reference sequence). CDR3 nucleotide sequence: TGTGCCAGTAGTACTGTAGCGGGAGGGCCGGCCGGGGAGCTGTTTTTT. Its translation: CASSTVAGGPAGELFF.

This chain uses TRBV30 with TRBJ1-2; D uncertain. CDR3 length equals 14 residues. V was pared by 5 bases and J by 2 bases, with 15 bases between. Germline CDR1 is GTSNPN and CDR2 is SVGIG (reference sequence). Here the CDR3 reads CAWGSALRNYGYTF. In DNA, the CDR3 is TGTGCCTGGGGTTCGGCACTACGGAACTATGGCTACACCTTC.

V is TRBV5-4 and J is TRBJ1-1, with TRBD1 matching over 8 bases. Trimming cost V 0 bases and J 3 bases; bases outside gene matches: 4. Germline CDR1 and CDR2: SGHNT and YYREEE (reference sequence). The CDR3 totals 15 residues. The CDR3 is CASSLETGVDTEAFF. CDR3 in DNA: TGTGCCAGCAGCTTGGAGACAGGGGTAGACACTGAAGCTTTCTTT.

In this sample, this clonotype is medium-sized (0.01 to 0.1%). The rearrangement links TRBV6-2 or TRBV6-3 to TRBJ1-1; 9 nucleotides align to TRBD1. CDR3 length: 13 amino acids. CDR1 and CDR2 from the germline V gene are MNHEY and SVGEGT. V dropped 6 bases and J dropped 5; count of bases not matched to a gene: 4. The CDR3 DNA sequence: TGTGCCAGCAGCACAGGGGGCCGAACTGAAGCTTTCTTT. Translating it yields CASSTGGRTEAFF.

The chain recombines TRBV12-3 or TRBV12-4 with TRBJ2-5; 7 bases are a match to TRBD2. The junction had 6 bases not matched to a gene; V was cut back by 10 bases and J by 1 base. CDR3 length equals 13 residues. The CDR3 DNA reads TGTGCCATCCAACTAGCGACCCAAGAGACCCAGTACTTC. Encoded protein: CAIQLATQETQYF.

By sample share, this clonotype is medium-sized (0.01 to 0.1%). The germline gene is not matched at one end of the junction; a read error may be the cause. The CDR3 region has the DNA TGTGCCAGCAGCTTAGCCCCCGGGAATGGAGCGGGAGCGCGCTTC. This gives the protein CASSLAPGNGAGARF. The rearrangement links TRBV7-2 to TRBJ2-7, with 8 bases that match TRBD2. The CDR3 is 15 amino acids. The V gene's germline CDR1 is SGHTA and CDR2 FQGNSA.

Within the sample, this clonotype is medium-sized. The chain employs TRBV28 and TRBJ2-7; D possibly corresponds to TRBD1 (5 bases). V lost 3 bases, J lost 1 base, and 10 bases lay in between. Germline loops: CDR1 MDHEN, CDR2 SYDVKM. The CDR3 is 14 residues long. This CDR3 reads CASSFQRQSYEQYF. Written as DNA, the CDR3 is TGTGCCAGCAGTTTCCAGAGACAGTCCTACGAGCAGTACTTC.

This clonotype has a count of ten or more. The chain carries TRBV4-1 and TRBJ1-3; the D is unclear. CDR1 and CDR2 (germline): MGHRA, YSYEKL. Trimming took off 3 bases at V and 5 bases at J, with 17 bases between the two ends. The CDR3 length is 16 residues. This CDR3 reads CASSQGLGAGRNTIYF. CDR3 nucleotides: TGCGCCAGCAGCCAGGGATTGGGTGCCGGGAGAAACACCATATATTTT.